The T cell receptor beta chain described here comes from a study of blood T cell repertoires in COVID-19. V shed 6 bases and J 4 bases; nucleotides not matched to a gene: 8. The germline gives CDR1 LNHDA, CDR2 SQIVND (reference sequence). The CDR3 runs 16 residues. The data were produced by immunoSEQ multiplex PCR, yet TCRdb's version contains in-frame clones alone and is incomplete. The sample has a few hundred thousand clones, about 87% seen once; the top ten hold around 13%. One Seattle source followed patients from active infection through their disease course. The chain couples TRBV19 to TRBJ1-5, with 11 bases that match TRBD1. Sequenced input: peripheral blood. The receptor was derived from a woman aged 50 to 65 with COVID-19, enrolled during active disease. This chain's CDR3 is CASREDRGHANQPQHF. The DNA of the CDR3 is TGTGCCAGTAGAGAGGACAGGGGGCACGCAAATCAGCCCCAGCATTTT.